These T cell receptor beta chains were read from a single sample in a study of blood T cell repertoires in COVID-19. Method: immunoSEQ multiplex PCR; TCRdb's copy keeps in-frame clones and lacks some. This table has 75,000 to 85,000 clones, approximately 85% appearing once. Sequenced: peripheral blood. The receptor source for this set is a man in his 60s with COVID-19, enrolled during active disease. The conserved cysteine and the conserved F or W are not part of the CDR3 here.

11,TRBV6-5,TRBJ1-2,ASTRLPPTGYT
12,TRBV2,TRBJ1-4,ASRGRGGHEKLF
12,TRBV5-6,TRBJ2-3,ASSTSAITDTQY
13,TRBV24-1,TRBJ2-1,ATGGRWSSYNEQF
12,TRBV5-4,TRBJ1-2,ASSLRDRDYGYT
13,TRBV7-6,TRBJ2-3,ASSLDGGLRDTQY
11,TRBV6-5,TRBJ2-1,ASRKRGIDEQF
13,TRBV6-6,TRBJ2-7,ASSRGRAGGDEQY
12,TRBV29-1,TRBJ1-3,SVAQINSGNTIY
12,TRBV15,TRBJ1-2,ATSRGNRGYGYT
11,TRBV12-3/TRBV12-4,TRBJ2-3,ASIFGGEDTQY
11,TRBV19,TRBJ2-7,ASSTQGSYEQY
13,TRBV28,TRBJ1-1,ASSLFVGENTEAF
12,TRBV18,TRBJ2-5,ASSPTGKGETQY
12,TRBV3-1/TRBV3-2,TRBJ2-7,ASSRLGTSYEQY
12,TRBV18,TRBJ2-5,ASSPPGLQETQY
11,TRBV7-5,TRBJ1-2,VRSSPDRDGYT
13,TRBV19,TRBJ1-5,ASSIDGQSNQPQH
11,TRBV6-5,TRBJ1-2,ASSSRGKRGYT
15,TRBV7-9,TRBJ2-1,ASSWGSAGNAGNEQF
13,TRBV7-2,TRBJ1-2,ASSLAQGGYYGYT
11,TRBV19,TRBJ2-1,ASSPSTFNEQF
11,TRBV4-1,TRBJ1-2,ASSRTGLDGYT
11,TRBV2,TRBJ1-5,ASSGGVNQPQH
14,TRBV6-5,TRBJ2-4,ASSYSEGRAKNIQY
14,TRBV4-2,TRBJ1-1,ASSHGQGNMNTEAF
15,TRBV10-2,TRBJ2-1,ASSESGGRGTYNEQF
13,TRBV7-3,TRBJ2-3,ASSLNPGESDTQY
12,TRBV6-1,TRBJ2-7,ASSEDRQAAEQY
10,TRBV30,TRBJ2-1,AWSQLATEQF
11,TRBV18,TRBJ2-7,ASSPSSSSEQY
11,TRBV19,TRBJ1-1,ASSRDKNTEAF
14,TRBV7-2,TRBJ1-1,ASSPGWGGWDTEAF
14,TRBV9,TRBJ1-6,ASSATGFSYNSPLH
11,TRBV6-5,TRBJ2-7,ASTQTDYYEQY
14,TRBV5-1,TRBJ2-5,ASSGTSGGFKSTQY
12,TRBV19,TRBJ1-5,ASSPGQGPLPQH
12,TRBV30,TRBJ1-2,AWSAWDRGYGYT
15,TRBV19,TRBJ1-1,ASSIGQGNFGNTEAF
13,TRBV30,TRBJ1-4,AWSVPDSLNEKLF
13,TRBV7-3,TRBJ2-6,ASSQGSTGANVLT